Each of the 4 T cell receptor beta chains below was sequenced from the same sample in a study of cytomegalovirus exposure and HLA in healthy donors. The PCR employed 60 Vbeta primers together with 13 Jbeta primers. TCRdb's copy holds only in-frame clones and misses some; the assay was immunoSEQ multiplex PCR. The sample has about 250,000 clones, roughly 70% seen once; the top ten hold over 2%. Sequenced: PBMCs. All receptors come from a female donor in good health and CMV-seronegative.

This clone was recorded once. The rearrangement links TRBV6-4 to TRBJ2-1; the match to TRBD2 covers 10 bases. The ends lost 4 bases at V and 3 bases at J; junction bases unmatched: 3. The CDR3 extends over 15 amino acids. Germline CDR1 and CDR2: MRHNA and SNTAGT. CDR3: CASSGASGGYNEQFF. The CDR3 coding sequence is TGTGCCAGCAGTGGGGCTAGCGGGGGCTACAATGAGCAGTTCTTC.

This sequence joins TRBV5-8 and TRBJ2-1; 10 positions match TRBD2. Losses at the gene ends were 3 bases for V and 8 bases for J; bases not matched to a gene: 11. This CDR3 spans 16 amino acids. Per the germline V gene, CDR1 is SGHTS and CDR2 is YDEGEE. The CDR3 region has the DNA TGTGCCAGCAGCTCCCAGCGGGAGGGTGTCGTCCATGAGCAGTTCTTC. It encodes CASSSQREGVVHEQFF.

V gene TRBV21-1 combines with J gene TRBJ2-7; the table's TRBD1 call for D was not verified on the DNA. TRBV21-1 is termed a pseudogene. The CDR3 runs 16 residues. CDR3 residues: CASSKRPRQGSSEQYF. The CDR3 bases are TGTGCCAGCAGCAAACGACCCAGACAGGGGTCGAGCGAGCAGTACTTC.

CDR3 nucleotide sequence: TGTGCCAGCAGCCAAGGCGGACTAGCGGGAGGTCGGGAGCAGTACTTC. Amino acids: CASSQGGLAGGREQYF. The chain recombines TRBV4-2 with TRBJ2-7; 14 positions match TRBD2. CDR1 and CDR2 (germline): LGHNA, YNFKEQ. The junction had 6 bases not matched to a gene; V was cut back by 1 base and J by 7 bases. CDR3 length equals 16 residues.